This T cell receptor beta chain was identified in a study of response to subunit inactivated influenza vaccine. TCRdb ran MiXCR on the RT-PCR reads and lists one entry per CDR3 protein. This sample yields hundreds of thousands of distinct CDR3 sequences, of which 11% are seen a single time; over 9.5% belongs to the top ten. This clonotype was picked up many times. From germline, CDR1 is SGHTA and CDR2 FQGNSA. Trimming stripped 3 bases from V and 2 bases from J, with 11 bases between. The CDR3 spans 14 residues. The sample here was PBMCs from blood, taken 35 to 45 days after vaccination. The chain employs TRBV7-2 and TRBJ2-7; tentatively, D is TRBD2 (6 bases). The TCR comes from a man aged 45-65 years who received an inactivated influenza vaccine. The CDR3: CASSFNRETYEQYF. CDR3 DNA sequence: TGTGCCAGCAGCTTCAACCGGGAGACCTACGAGCAGTACTTC.